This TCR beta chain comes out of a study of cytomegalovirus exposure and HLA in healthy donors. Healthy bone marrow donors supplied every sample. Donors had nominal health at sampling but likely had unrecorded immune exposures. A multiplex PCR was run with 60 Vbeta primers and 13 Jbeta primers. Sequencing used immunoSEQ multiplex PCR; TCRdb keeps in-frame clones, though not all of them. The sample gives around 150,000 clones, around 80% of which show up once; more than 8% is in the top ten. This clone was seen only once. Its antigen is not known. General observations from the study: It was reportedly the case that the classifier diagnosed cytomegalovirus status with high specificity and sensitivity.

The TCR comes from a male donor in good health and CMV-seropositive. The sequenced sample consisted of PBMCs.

The CDR3 DNA reads TGCGCCAGCAGCCAACTGGCACCAGATAACTATGGCTACACCTTC. This translates into CASSQLAPDNYGYTF. The chain carries TRBV4-3 and TRBJ1-2; unclear D gene. The CDR3 loop spans 15 amino acids. Deletions cut 2 bases from V and 1 base from J, with 11 bases between. Germline CDR1 is LGHNA and CDR2 is YSLEER.